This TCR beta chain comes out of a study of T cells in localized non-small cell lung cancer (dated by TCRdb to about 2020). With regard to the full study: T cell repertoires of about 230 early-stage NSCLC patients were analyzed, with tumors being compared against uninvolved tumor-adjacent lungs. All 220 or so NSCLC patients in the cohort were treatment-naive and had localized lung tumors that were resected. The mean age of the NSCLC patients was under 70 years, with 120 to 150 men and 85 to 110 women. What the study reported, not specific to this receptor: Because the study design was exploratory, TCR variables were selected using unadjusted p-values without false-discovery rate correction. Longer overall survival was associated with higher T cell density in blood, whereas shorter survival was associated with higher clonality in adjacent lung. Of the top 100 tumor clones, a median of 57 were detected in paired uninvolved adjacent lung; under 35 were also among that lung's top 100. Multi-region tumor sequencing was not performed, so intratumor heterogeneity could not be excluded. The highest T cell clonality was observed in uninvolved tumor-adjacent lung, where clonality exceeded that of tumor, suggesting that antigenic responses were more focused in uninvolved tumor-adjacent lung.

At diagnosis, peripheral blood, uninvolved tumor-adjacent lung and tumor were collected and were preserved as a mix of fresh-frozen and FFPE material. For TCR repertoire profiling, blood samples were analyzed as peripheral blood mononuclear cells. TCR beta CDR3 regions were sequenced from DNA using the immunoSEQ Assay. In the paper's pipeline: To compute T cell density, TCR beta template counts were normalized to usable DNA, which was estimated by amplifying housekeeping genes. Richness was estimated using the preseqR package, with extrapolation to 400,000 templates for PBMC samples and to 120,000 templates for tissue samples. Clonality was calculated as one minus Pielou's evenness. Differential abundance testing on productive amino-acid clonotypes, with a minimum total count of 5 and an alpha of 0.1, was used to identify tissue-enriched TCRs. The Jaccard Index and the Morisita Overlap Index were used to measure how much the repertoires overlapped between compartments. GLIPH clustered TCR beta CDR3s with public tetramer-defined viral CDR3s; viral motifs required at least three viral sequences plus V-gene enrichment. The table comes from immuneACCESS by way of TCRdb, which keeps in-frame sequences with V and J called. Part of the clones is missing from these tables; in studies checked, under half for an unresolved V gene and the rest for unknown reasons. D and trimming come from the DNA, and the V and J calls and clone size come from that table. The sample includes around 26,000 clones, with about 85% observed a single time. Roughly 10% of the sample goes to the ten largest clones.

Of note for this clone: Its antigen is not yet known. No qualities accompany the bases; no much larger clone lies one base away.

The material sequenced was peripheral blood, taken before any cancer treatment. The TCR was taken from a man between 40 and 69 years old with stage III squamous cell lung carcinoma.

CDR3 region: CASSSSSGTLWDNEQFF. The nucleotides read TGCGCCAGCAGCTCCTCTAGCGGGACCCTTTGGGACAATGAGCAGTTCTTC. The rearrangement combines TRBV5-1 with TRBJ2-1, and 9 bases in between align with TRBD2. V trim: 3 bases; J trim: 5 bases; unmatched bases: 12. The germline V gene specifies SGHRS as CDR1 and YFSETQ as CDR2. The CDR3 covers 17 residues, taking in both the cysteine and the phenylalanine. CDR3 DNA only is kept here, 51 bases in frame from base 1.